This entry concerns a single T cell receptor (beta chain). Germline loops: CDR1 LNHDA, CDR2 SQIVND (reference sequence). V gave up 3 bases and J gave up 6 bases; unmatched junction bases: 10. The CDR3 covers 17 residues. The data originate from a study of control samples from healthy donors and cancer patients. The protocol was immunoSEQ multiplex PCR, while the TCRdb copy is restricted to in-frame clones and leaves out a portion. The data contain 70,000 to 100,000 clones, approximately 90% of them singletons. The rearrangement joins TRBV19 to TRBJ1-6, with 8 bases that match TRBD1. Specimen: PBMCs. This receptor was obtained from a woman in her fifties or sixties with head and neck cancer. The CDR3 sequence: CASSMTGTGNFNSPLHF. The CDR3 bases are TGTGCCAGTAGTATGACCGGGACAGGCAACTTTAATTCACCCCTCCACTTT.